These 7 T cell receptor beta chains were sequenced from one sample in a study of blood T cell repertoires in COVID-19. Some clones are missing from TCRdb's copy, which holds only in-frame ones; the method was immunoSEQ multiplex PCR. This table has approximately 300,000 clones, over 90% appearing once. Material: PBMCs or T cells enriched from blood (not recorded which). These receptor sequences come from a woman in her twenties or thirties who had been exposed to COVID-19.

The chain uses TRBV5-1 and TRBJ1-2; D ambiguous. CDR3 length equals 15 residues. Trimming cost V 4 bases and J 4 bases, with 17 bases left between them. Germline V gene data show CDR1 as SGHRS and CDR2 as YFSETQ. The CDR3 reads CASSHAPRGFYGYTF. As DNA, the CDR3 is TGCGCCAGCAGCCACGCCCCCCGAGGGTTCTATGGCTACACCTTC.

This chain connects TRBV18 to TRBJ2-5; possible D gene TRBD1, 6 bases. Germline assignment: CDR1 KGHSH and CDR2 LQKENI. The ends were cut back, 3 bases at V and 7 bases at J, with 18 bases in the middle. CDR3 length equals 15 residues. The DNA for the CDR3 is TGTGCCAGCTCACCGTCGACAGGACGGCACGGGACCCAGTACTTC. Translation gives CASSPSTGRHGTQYF.

This clone was detected ten times or more. The chain uses TRBV12-3 or TRBV12-4 and TRBJ2-2; no firm D call. This CDR3 has 12 amino acids. V lost 6 bases and J 3 bases, leaving 5 bases between the germline ends. The CDR3 DNA sequence: TGTGCCAGCAGCTCTGACACCGGGGAGCTGTTTTTT. Its translation: CASSSDTGELFF.

The chain employs TRBV7-8 and TRBJ2-3, with a weak D call TRBD1 (6 bases). The CDR3 length is 17 residues. Per the germline V gene, CDR1 is SGHVS and CDR2 is FQNEAQ. V was pared by 5 bases and J by 7 bases, with 25 bases between. The chain's CDR3 is CASSRKDSEAFPYTQYF. CDR3 sequence (DNA): TGTGCCAGCAGCCGAAAGGACAGCGAGGCCTTCCCATATACGCAGTATTTT.

The chain joins TRBV10-1 to TRBJ2-1, with D unresolved. Germline V gives CDR1 WNHNN, CDR2 SYGVQD (reference sequence). The V gene lost 6 bases and the J gene lost 3 bases, with 15 bases spanning the gap. The CDR3 covers 15 residues. This CDR3 reads CASRNRSVLYNEQFF. The CDR3 bases are TGCGCCAGCAGGAATCGATCGGTCCTCTACAATGAGCAGTTCTTC.

The V call is TRBV5-4, the J call TRBJ1-1; D perhaps matches TRBD1 (5 bases). Trimming removed 0 bases from V and 4 bases from J, with 10 bases in between. Germline V CDR1 and CDR2: SGHNT, YYREEE (reference sequence). The CDR3 has 14 residues. The CDR3 spells CASSLEGGGTEAFF. The CDR3 DNA reads as TGTGCCAGCAGCTTGGAGGGCGGGGGCACTGAAGCTTTCTTT.

This clone was detected only once. The CDR3 reads CASSLASSGEETQYF. The CDR3 DNA is TGCGCCAGCAGCTTGGCCTCGTCAGGGGAAGAGACCCAGTACTTC. The chain couples TRBV5-1 to TRBJ2-5; D possibly corresponds to TRBD1 (6 bases). Germline loops: CDR1 SGHRS, CDR2 YFSETQ. The CDR3 consists of 15 residues. V lost 0 bases, J lost 3 bases, and 12 bases lay in between.